This TCR beta chain was profiled in a study of shared clonotypes between healthy human individuals. Study-level results: Shared across four donors were around 4.7% of the naive CD4 clonotypes. Clonotype sharing among the donors was expected to vary with sequencing depth.

Repertoires were generated with immunoSEQ multiplex PCR, while TCRdb's copy carries only in-frame clones and drops some. The table records 2,100,000 or so clones, nearly 97% of them present only once. Of note for this clone: What it binds is unknown.

Germline CDR1 reads MNHNY; CDR2 reads SVGAGI (reference sequence). This CDR3 region has 12 residues. Trimming left V 5 bases short and J 8 bases short, with 11 bases between. The source material was naive CD4+ T cells sorted from blood. Regarding subset: CD45RA+ positively selected. This rearrangement joins TRBV6-6 to TRBJ2-3, with a tentative D call TRBD1 (6 bases). The source is a young man in good health. The CDR3 nucleotides read TGTGCCAGCAGTCCGACAGGACGTACGCAGTATTTT. It translates to CASSPTGRTQYF.